The 13 T cell receptor beta chains reported below all come from one sample, sequenced in a study of cytomegalovirus exposure and HLA in healthy donors. In the PCR, 60 Vbeta and 13 Jbeta primers were used. Clones were sequenced by immunoSEQ multiplex PCR, and TCRdb holds only the in-frame ones, with some missing. The sample lists roughly 150,000 clones, 68% occurring once. The specimen sequenced was PBMCs. The receptor source for this set is a man aged 25 to 40 in good health and CMV-seropositive.

The V call is TRBV13, the J call TRBJ2-7; 11 bases agree with TRBD2. The CDR3 runs to 16 residues. Germline V lookup: CDR1 PRHDT, CDR2 FYEKMQ (reference sequence). V shed 4 bases and J 1 base; nucleotides not matched to a gene: 6. The CDR3 reads CASSSGTSGSSYEQYF. DNA of the CDR3: TGTGCCAGCAGCTCAGGGACTAGCGGTTCTTCCTACGAGCAGTACTTC.

The chain employs TRBV27 and TRBJ1-6; TRBD1 agrees at 7 bases. V gave up 6 bases and J gave up 8 bases; unmatched junction bases: 4. CDR3 size: 13 residues. Germline CDR1 is MNHEY and CDR2 is SMNVEV (reference sequence). CDR3 protein: CASRTGNHSPLHF. The CDR3 DNA reads as TGTGCCAGCAGGACAGGGAACCATTCACCCCTCCACTTT.

The chain employs TRBV28 and TRBJ2-7, with 10 positions matching TRBD1. CDR3 length: 15 residues. V was clipped by 4 bases and J by 3 bases; unmatched bases: 6. Germline V lookup: CDR1 MDHEN, CDR2 SYDVKM. CDR3 DNA sequence: TGTGCCAGCAGTTCCTTGACAGGGGGCATCTACGAGCAGTACTTC. Its translation is CASSSLTGGIYEQYF.

V gene TRBV4-2 combines with J gene TRBJ1-2, with D unresolved. Germline V gives CDR1 LGHNA, CDR2 YNFKEQ. V was shortened by 0 bases and J by 2 bases, with 10 bases between the two germline ends. The CDR3 sequence is 15 residues long. The chain's CDR3 is CASSQDHTSNYGYTF. CDR3 nucleotide sequence: TGTGCCAGCAGCCAAGATCATACATCCAACTATGGCTACACCTTC.

This sequence joins TRBV19 and TRBJ2-4; possibly TRBD1 for D (7 bases). The ends were cut back, 8 bases at V and 6 bases at J, with 14 bases in the middle. The CDR3 is 13 residues long. CDR1 is LNHDA, CDR2 SQIVND, per germline (reference sequence). In DNA form, the CDR3 reads TGTGCCAGTGGAGGGGACAGCCGAAACATTCAGTACTTC. This translates into CASGGDSRNIQYF.

This clone was seen a single time. The chain employs TRBV5-1 and TRBJ2-2, with 10 bases identical to TRBD1. After removal of 4 bases from V and 7 bases from J, the junction contained 10 bases not matched to a gene. The CDR3 has 16 amino acids. From germline, CDR1 is SGHRS and CDR2 YFSETQ. The CDR3 nucleotides read TGCGCCAGCAGCACCGGGACAGGGGCCATTGGCGGGGAGCTGTTTTTT. This gives the protein CASSTGTGAIGGELFF.

This chain uses TRBV2 with TRBJ2-2; D may be TRBD2 (6 bases). Germline CDR1 SNHLY, CDR2 FYNNEI. This CDR3 is built from 15 residues. V lost 8 bases, J lost 5 bases, and 18 bases lay in between. For the CDR3, the DNA is TGTGCCAGCTCATACTGGGACTTTTTGACCGGGGAGCTGTTTTTT. This gives the protein CASSYWDFLTGELFF. The full variable domain, in which reference TRBV2 and TRBJ2-2 provide the parts outside the CDR3, is EPEVTQTPSHQVTQMGQEVILRCVPISNHLYFYWYRQILGQKVEFLVSFYNNEISEKSEIFDDQFSVERPDGSNFTLKIRSTKLEDSAMYFCASSYWDFLTGELFFGEGSRLTVL.

This clone was detected once. V and J are TRBV27 and TRBJ2-1; 8 positions agree with TRBD1. The CDR3 contains 19 residues. V trimming: 7 bases; J trimming: 0 bases; junction bases outside the gene matches: 17. Per the germline V gene, CDR1 is MNHEY and CDR2 is SMNVEV (reference sequence). The DNA for the CDR3 is TGTGCCAGCACCGGGACAGGCCTCAAGTCGGTATTCTCCTACAATGAGCAGTTCTTC. It encodes CASTGTGLKSVFSYNEQFF.

V is TRBV19 and J is TRBJ1-5; TRBD1 agrees at 8 bases. CDR3 length: 15 amino acids. Looked up from germline, CDR1 is LNHDA and CDR2 is SQIVND (reference sequence). Trimming cost V 6 bases and J 4 bases; bases outside gene matches: 8. The CDR3 region has the DNA TGTGCCAGTAGATCAGAAGGACAGGGAAATCAGCCCCAGCATTTT. Its translation is CASRSEGQGNQPQHF.

This clone was counted a few times. The genes are TRBV13 and TRBJ2-2, with D uncertain. V gave up 8 bases and J gave up 6 bases, with 7 bases separating them. The germline V gene encodes CDR1 PRHDT and CDR2 FYEKMQ (reference sequence). The CDR3 is 11 residues long. CDR3 region: CASLVAGELFF. CDR3 nucleotides: TGTGCCAGCCTAGTAGCCGGGGAGCTGTTTTTT.

V gene TRBV28 combines with J gene TRBJ2-3; 10 bases match TRBD2. J was trimmed by 4 bases and V by 8 bases; bases with no gene match: 6. Germline assignment: CDR1 MDHEN and CDR2 SYDVKM. This CDR3 spans 14 amino acids. The CDR3 coding sequence is TGTGCCAGCCTAAGCGGGAGGGCCGCAGATACGCAGTATTTT. Amino acid sequence: CASLSGRAADTQYF.

The CDR3 sequence: CASSQGQGDEKLFF. CDR3 DNA sequence: TGTGCCAGCAGCCAGGGACAGGGAGATGAAAAACTGTTTTTT. V gene TRBV4-2 combines with J gene TRBJ1-4; 9 bases are shared with TRBD1. V was pared by 3 bases and J by 6 bases, with 2 bases of the junction left unmatched. CDR1 is LGHNA and CDR2 is YNFKEQ in the germline V gene. The CDR3 is made up of 14 amino acids.

V usage is TRBV18 and J usage is TRBJ2-2; D is unresolved. Germline values: CDR1 KGHSH, CDR2 LQKENI. Trimming took 2 bases from V and 7 from J, leaving 8 bases between them. CDR3 length: 13 amino acids. The CDR3, as DNA: TGTGCCAGCTCACCAGCGGCTCTCGGGGAGCTGTTTTTT. Amino acid sequence: CASSPAALGELFF.